This TCR beta chain derives from a study of identical twins. Study-wide results and caveats: Memory repertoires lacked the insertion deficit that abundant cord blood beta clonotypes showed.

Germline V gene data show CDR1 as LGHNA and CDR2 as YSLEER. The CDR3 is 15 amino acids. V was clipped by 0 bases and J by 3 bases, with 10 bases between them. Each CDR3 protein gets one entry after TCRdb re-called the 5' RACE reads with MiXCR. Of approximately 260,000 distinct CDR3 sequences listed, about 8.5% are singletons. This clonotype was observed a few times. Antigen unknown. These data were also filed under a second study, of yellow fever vaccine responses in identical twins.

The sample was CD8+ T cells sorted from blood. The source of this sequence is a woman aged 18 to 35 in good health. This chain connects TRBV4-3 to TRBJ2-3; D gene unclear. The CDR3 DNA reads TGCGCCAGCAGCCAAGACCGGAGACTGACAGATACGCAGTATTTT. Encoded protein: CASSQDRRLTDTQYF.